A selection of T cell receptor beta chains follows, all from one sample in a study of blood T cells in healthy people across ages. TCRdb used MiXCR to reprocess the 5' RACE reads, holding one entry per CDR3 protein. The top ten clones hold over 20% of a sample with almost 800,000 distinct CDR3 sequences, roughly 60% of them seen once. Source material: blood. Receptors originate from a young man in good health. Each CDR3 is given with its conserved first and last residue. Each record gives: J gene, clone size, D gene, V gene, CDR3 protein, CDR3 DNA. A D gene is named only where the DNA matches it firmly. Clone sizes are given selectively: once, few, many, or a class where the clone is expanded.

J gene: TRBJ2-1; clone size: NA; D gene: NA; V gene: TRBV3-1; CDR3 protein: CASSQEGTPYLFF; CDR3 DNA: TGTGCCAGCAGCCAAGAAGGGACACCCTACCTGTTCTTC
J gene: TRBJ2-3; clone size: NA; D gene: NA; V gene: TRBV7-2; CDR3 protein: CASTRDFSTDTQYF; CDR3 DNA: TGTGCCAGCACCCGGGACTTTAGCACAGATACGCAGTATTTT
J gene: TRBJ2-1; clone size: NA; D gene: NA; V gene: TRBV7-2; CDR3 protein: CASSLVSLGGGRNEQFF; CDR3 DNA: TGTGCCAGCAGCTTAGTTAGTTTGGGAGGGGGGAGGAATGAGCAGTTCTTC
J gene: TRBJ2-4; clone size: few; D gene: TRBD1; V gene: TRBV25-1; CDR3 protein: CASTITGGGEQYF; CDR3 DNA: TGTGCCAGCACCATAACAGGGGGCGGGGAGCAGTACTTC
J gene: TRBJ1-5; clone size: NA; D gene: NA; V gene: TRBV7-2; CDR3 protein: CASSRRDQPQHF; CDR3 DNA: TGTGCCAGCAGCCGGAGGGATCAGCCCCAGCATTTT
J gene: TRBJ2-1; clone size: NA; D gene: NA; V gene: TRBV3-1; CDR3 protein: CASSQGRGARDEQFF; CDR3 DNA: TGTGCCAGCAGCCAAGGCCGGGGGGCGAGGGATGAGCAGTTCTTC
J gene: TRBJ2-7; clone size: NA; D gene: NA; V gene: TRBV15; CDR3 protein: CATSRGDLYNEQYF; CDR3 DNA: TGTGCCACCAGCAGGGGAGATCTGTACAATGAGCAGTACTTC
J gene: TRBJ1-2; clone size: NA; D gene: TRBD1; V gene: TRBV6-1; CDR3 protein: CASSAGTGVGSNYGYTF; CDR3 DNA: TGTGCCAGCAGCGCCGGGACAGGGGTAGGGAGTAACTATGGCTACACCTTC
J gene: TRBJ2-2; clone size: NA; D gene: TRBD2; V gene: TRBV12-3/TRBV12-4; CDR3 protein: CASSLSGRSGELFF; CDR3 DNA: TGTGCCAGCAGTCTTAGCGGGAGGAGCGGGGAGCTGTTTTTT
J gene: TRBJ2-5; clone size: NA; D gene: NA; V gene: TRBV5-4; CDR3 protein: CASSTGTTRETQYF; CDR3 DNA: TGTGCCAGCAGCACCGGGACAACGAGGGAGACCCAGTACTTC
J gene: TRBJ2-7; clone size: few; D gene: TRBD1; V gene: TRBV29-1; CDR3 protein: CSAWGQGNYEQYF; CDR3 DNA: TGCAGCGCCTGGGGACAGGGAAACTACGAGCAGTACTTC
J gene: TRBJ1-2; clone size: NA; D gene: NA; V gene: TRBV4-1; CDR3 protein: CASSQVTGSSWANGYTF; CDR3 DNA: TGCGCCAGCAGCCAAGTAACAGGGAGTTCGTGGGCAAATGGCTACACCTTC
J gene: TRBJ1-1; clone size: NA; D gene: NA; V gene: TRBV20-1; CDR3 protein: CSAPGEAEAFF; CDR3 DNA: TGCAGTGCACCGGGGGAGGCTGAAGCTTTCTTT
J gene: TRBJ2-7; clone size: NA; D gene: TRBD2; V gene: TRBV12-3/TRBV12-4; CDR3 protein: CVKTGTRQSYEQYF; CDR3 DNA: TGTGTCAAGACCGGGACTAGGCAGTCCTACGAGCAGTACTTC
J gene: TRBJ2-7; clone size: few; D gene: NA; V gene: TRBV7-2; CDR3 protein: CASSLSSLIEQYF; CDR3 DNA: TGTGCCAGCAGCTTAAGTAGCCTGATTGAGCAGTACTTC
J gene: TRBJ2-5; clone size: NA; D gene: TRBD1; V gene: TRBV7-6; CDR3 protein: CASSRLPQGVNEETQYF; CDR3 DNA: TGTGCCAGCAGCCGTTTACCGCAGGGGGTGAATGAAGAGACCCAGTACTTC
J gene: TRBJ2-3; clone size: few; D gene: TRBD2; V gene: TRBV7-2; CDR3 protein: CASSPGLAVDTQYF; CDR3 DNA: TGTGCCAGCAGCCCCGGACTAGCGGTCGATACGCAGTATTTT
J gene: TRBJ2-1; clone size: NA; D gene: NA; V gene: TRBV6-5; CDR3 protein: CASIKDREQFF; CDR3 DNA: TGTGCCAGCATCAAGGACAGAGAGCAGTTCTTC
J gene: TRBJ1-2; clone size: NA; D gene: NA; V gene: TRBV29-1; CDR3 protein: CSVEIRGGYGYTF; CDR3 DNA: TGCAGCGTTGAAATCCGGGGGGGCTATGGCTACACCTTC
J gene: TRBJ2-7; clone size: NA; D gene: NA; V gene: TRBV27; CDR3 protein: CASSLRWSYEQYF; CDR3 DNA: TGTGCCAGCAGTTTAAGGTGGTCCTACGAGCAGTACTTC
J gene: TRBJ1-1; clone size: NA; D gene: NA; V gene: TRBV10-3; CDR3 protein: CAISAEGNTEAFF; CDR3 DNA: TGTGCCATCAGTGCGGAGGGGAACACTGAAGCTTTCTTT
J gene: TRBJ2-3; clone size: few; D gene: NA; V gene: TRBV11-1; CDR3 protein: CASSRYTMIALDTQYF; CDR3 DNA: TGTGCCAGCAGCCGTTATACGATGATAGCCTTAGATACGCAGTATTTT
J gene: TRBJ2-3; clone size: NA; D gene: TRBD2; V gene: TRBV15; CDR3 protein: CATSRDYGLAPYTDTQYF; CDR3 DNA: TGTGCCACCAGCAGAGATTACGGACTAGCGCCTTACACAGATACGCAGTATTTT
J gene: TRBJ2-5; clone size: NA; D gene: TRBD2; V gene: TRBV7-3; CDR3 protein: CASSSGPSESGKETQYF; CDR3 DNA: TGTGCCAGCAGCTCGGGACCTAGCGAGAGCGGGAAGGAGACCCAGTACTTC
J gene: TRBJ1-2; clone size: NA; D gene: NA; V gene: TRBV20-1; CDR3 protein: CSVHGSYGYTF; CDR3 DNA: TGTAGTGTTCACGGATCTTATGGCTACACCTTC
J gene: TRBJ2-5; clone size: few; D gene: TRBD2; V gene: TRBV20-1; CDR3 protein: CSATTSGAQETQYF; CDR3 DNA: TGCAGTGCTACAACTAGCGGGGCCCAAGAGACCCAGTACTTC
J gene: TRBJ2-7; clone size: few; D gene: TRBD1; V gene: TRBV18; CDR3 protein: CASSPGGQENSYEQYF; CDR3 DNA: TGTGCCAGCTCACCAGGGGGACAGGAAAACTCCTACGAGCAGTACTTC
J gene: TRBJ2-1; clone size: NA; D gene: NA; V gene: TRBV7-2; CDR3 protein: CASSLDWGDEQFF; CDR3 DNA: TGTGCCAGCAGCTTAGATTGGGGGGATGAGCAGTTCTTC
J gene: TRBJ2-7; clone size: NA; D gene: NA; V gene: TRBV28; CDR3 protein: CASSKTATSYEQYF; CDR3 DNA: TGTGCCAGCAGTAAGACAGCTACCTCCTACGAGCAGTACTTC
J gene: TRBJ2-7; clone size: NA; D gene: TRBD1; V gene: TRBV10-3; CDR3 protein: CAISGGQGWDEQYF; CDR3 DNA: TGTGCCATCAGTGGTGGACAGGGGTGGGACGAGCAGTACTTC
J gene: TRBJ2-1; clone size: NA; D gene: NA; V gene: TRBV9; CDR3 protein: CASSVEVPDEQFF; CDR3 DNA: TGTGCCAGCAGCGTAGAGGTCCCGGATGAGCAGTTCTTC
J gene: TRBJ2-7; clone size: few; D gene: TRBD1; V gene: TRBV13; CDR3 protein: CASSLRGQGPYEQYF; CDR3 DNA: TGTGCCAGCAGCTTAAGGGGACAGGGCCCCTACGAGCAGTACTTC
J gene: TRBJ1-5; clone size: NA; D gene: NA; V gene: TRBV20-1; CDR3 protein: CSAPQFSASNQPQHF; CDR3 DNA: TGCAGTGCGCCCCAGTTCTCGGCCAGCAATCAGCCCCAGCATTTT
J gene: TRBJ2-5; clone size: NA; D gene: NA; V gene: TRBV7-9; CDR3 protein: CASSLAAVQETQYF; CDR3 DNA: TGTGCCAGCAGCTTAGCAGCAGTCCAAGAGACCCAGTACTTC
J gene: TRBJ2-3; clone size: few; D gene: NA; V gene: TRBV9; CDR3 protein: CASSVVPGDTTDTQYF; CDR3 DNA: TGTGCCAGCAGCGTAGTCCCGGGAGACACCACAGATACGCAGTATTTT
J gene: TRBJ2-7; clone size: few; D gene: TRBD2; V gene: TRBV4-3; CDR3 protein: CASSQDRTSSYEQYF; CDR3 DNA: TGCGCCAGCAGCCAAGATAGGACTAGCAGCTACGAGCAGTACTTC
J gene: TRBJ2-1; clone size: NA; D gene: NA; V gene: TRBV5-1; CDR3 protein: CASSLVSSGGSAQFF; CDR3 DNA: TGCGCCAGCAGCTTAGTTAGTTCGGGCGGTAGCGCTCAGTTCTTC
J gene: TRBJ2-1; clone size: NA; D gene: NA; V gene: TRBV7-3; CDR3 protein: CASSLMGTVNNEQFF; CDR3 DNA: TGTGCCAGCAGCTTAATGGGGACGGTGAACAATGAGCAGTTCTTC
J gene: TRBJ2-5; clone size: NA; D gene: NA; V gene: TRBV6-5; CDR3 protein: CASSYLDRSKETQYF; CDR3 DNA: TGTGCCAGCAGTTACTTAGACAGGAGCAAAGAGACCCAGTACTTC
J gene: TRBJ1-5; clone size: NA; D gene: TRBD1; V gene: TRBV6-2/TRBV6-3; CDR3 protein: CASLDRSNQPQHF; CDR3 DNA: TGTGCCAGCCTGGACAGGAGCAATCAGCCCCAGCATTTT
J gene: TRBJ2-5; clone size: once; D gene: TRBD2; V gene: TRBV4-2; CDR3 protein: CASSRGTIAGTQETQYF; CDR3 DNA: TGTGCCAGCAGCCGAGGAACGATAGCGGGGACCCAAGAGACCCAGTACTTC
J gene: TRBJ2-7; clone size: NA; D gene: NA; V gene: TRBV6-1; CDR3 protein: CASSLNWSSYEQYF; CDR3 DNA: TGTGCCAGCAGTTTGAACTGGAGCTCCTACGAGCAGTACTTC
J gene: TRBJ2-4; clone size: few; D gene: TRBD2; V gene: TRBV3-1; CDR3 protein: CASSHPLAGGLNIQYF; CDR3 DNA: TGTGCCAGCAGCCACCCCCTAGCGGGGGGGCTCAACATTCAGTACTTC
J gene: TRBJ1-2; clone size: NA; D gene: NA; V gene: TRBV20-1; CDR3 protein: CSARMGANYGYTF; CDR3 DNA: TGCAGTGCCAGGATGGGGGCGAACTATGGCTACACCTTC